This T cell receptor beta chain was captured by sequencing in a study of shared clonotypes between healthy human individuals (dated by TCRdb to about 2020). The study in broad terms: A couple of women and three men aged 18 to 49 years were included in the cohort. For each donor, CD4 naive and CD4 memory were each run on three plates, CD8 naive on two plates, and CD8 memory on one plate. Blood TCR repertoires of roughly five healthy adults were deeply sequenced to estimate repertoire size and the extent of clonotype sharing between individuals. To increase sequencing depth and limit assay-specific biases, different laboratories used diverse techniques to prepare libraries and sequence TCR repertoires. Per donor, leukapheresis produced somewhere between about 0.8 and 9 billion PBMCs. Overall study results and their limits: Rarefaction of sorted-subset datasets indicated incomplete sequencing despite the large sequencing depth. Sampling was limited to blood, and TCR repertoires in tissue likely differ from TCR repertoires in blood. Compared with non-shared clonotypes, clonotypes shared by all four sorted-subset donors had higher generation probabilities. Sharing across several donors was observed for approximately 5% of naive CD4, 3% to 4% of naive CD8, over 2% of memory CD4, and roughly 0.4% of memory CD8 clonotypes. Larger estimated clonotype richness was generally found for naive subsets than for memory subsets. Because the study included a small number of donors, the genetic and exposure-history diversity represented was limited. Pairwise subsampling led to the expectation that sequencing depth would affect the degree of clonotype sharing among donors.

Using the deep immunoSEQ assay, multiplex PCR amplified TCR CDR3 regions from genomic DNA. Genomic DNA extracted from each cell subset was distributed evenly over all wells of several immunoSEQ 96-well plates, and each plate served as one replicate. For sorted subsets, 150 to 250 ng of genomic DNA, equivalent to around 29,000 T cell genomes, went into each replicate PCR. Purified libraries were measured with a Qubit 3.0 fluorometer, size-checked on a Bioanalyzer 2100, and measured again with the KAPA Library Quantification kit. Each immunoSEQ 96-well plate was sequenced on its own single-read 150-cycle Illumina NextSeq 550 flow cell. From the authors' description of their analysis: Because only junctional sequences without quality scores were contained in the immunoSEQ output, filtering matching that applied to full-length reads could not be performed. Sequences were annotated with PyIR, a Python wrapper for IgBLAST v1.9, and V/J genes and CDR3 were assigned using IMGT germline references. Reads with weak V/J assignments (E-value above 1e-6), missing CDR3, stop codons, out-of-frame junctions, or ambiguous translated residues were removed. A V3J clonotype was defined by an identical inferred V gene, J gene, and CDR3 amino acid sequence. To compute the percentage overlap between repertoires, the number of shared unique clonotypes was divided by the size of the smaller repertoire. Three approaches were used to assess repertoire richness: RTK rarefaction, the Chao1 estimator, and Recon v2.1 estimates of unobserved clonotypes. OLGA was used to compute generation probabilities for all TCRbeta clonotypes that the gDNA method yielded from several donors. The table was pulled from immuneACCESS by TCRdb, which kept in-frame rearrangements only. Such tables lose some clones; where checked, under half of the loss comes from unresolved V genes, and the rest has no known cause. V and J calls and clone size follow that table, whereas D and trimming were derived from the DNA. This sample gives approximately 2,000,000 clones in total; over 85% of them show up just once. The top ten clones comprise more than 1.5% of the sample.

Of note for this clone: Its binding antigen is unknown. No quality values exist for individual bases; no much larger clone is one base distant.

CD8 naive samples were obtained by positive selection for CCR7 among CD45RO-negative cells, yielding a CD45RA+CCR7+ population from which TemRA cells were excluded. Donors were healthy HIV-negative adults with no recently reported acute infections or vaccinations. Every donor was a Caucasian adult residing in Nashville, Tennessee, USA. After blood collection by leukapheresis, PBMCs were isolated using Ficoll-Histopaque density gradient centrifugation and then cryopreserved in the vapor phase of liquid nitrogen. Analytical flow cytometry was used to check the purity and quantity of each magnetically sorted T cell population. Genomic DNA was isolated from each sorted fraction and quantified by UV absorbance on a Nanodrop 2000c. The V and J ends are trimmed by 5 bases and 5 bases, leaving 18 bases between them. The germline V gene gives CDR1 as SGHTA and CDR2 as FQGTGA. From its cysteine to its phenylalanine, the CDR3 spans 16 amino acids. Only CDR3 DNA remains: 48 bases, in frame from the first base.

Recombination connected TRBV7-3 to TRBJ2-2, with a tentative D gene TRBD2 over 6 matching bases. Specimen: naive CD8+ T cells from PBMCs. The label giving this sample's cell subset or site can be read as: CD45RA+CCR7+. This TCR came from a man between 18 and 29 years old in good health. Some clones in this sample may be carry-over from other donors' samples. CDR3 reads: CASSTARGVGTGELFF. At the DNA level, the sequence is TGTGCCAGCAGCACCGCCCGCGGGGTTGGGACCGGGGAGCTGTTTTTT. The variable domain in full, with residues beyond the CDR3 obtained from the reference TRBV7-3 and TRBJ2-2 genes, is GAGVSQTPSNKVTEKGKYVELRCDPISGHTALYWYRQSLGQGPEFLIYFQGTGAADDSGLPNDRFFAVRPEGSVSTLKIQRTERGDSAVYLCASSTARGVGTGELFFGEGSRLTVL.